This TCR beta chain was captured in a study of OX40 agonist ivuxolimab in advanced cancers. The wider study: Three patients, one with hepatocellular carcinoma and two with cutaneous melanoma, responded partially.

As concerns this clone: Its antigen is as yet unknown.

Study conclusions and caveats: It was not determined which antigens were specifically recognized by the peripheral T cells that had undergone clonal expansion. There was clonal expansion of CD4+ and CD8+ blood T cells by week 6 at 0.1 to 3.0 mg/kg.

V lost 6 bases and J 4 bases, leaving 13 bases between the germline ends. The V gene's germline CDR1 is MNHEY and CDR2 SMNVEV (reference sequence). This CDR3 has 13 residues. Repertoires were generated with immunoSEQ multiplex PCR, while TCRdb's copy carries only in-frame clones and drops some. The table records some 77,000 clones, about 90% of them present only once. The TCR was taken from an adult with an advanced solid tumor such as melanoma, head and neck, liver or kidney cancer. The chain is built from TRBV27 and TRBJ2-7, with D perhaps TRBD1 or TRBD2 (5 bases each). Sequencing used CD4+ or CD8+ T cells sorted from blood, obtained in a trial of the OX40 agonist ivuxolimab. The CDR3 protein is CASRDSGLYEQYF. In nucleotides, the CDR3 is TGTGCCAGCAGAGACAGCGGCTTATACGAGCAGTACTTC.